This T cell receptor beta chain was sequenced in a study of cytomegalovirus exposure and HLA in healthy donors. Study outcomes and limitations: In a later analysis, V- and J-gene trimming of beta chains associated with a DCLRE1C missense variant, replicated independently.

This CDR3 comprises 13 residues. With 4 bases removed from V and 8 bases from J, the gap between germline ends came to 12 bases. The PCR ran on 60 Vbeta and 13 Jbeta primers. Here immunoSEQ multiplex PCR was the method, and the copy in TCRdb shows in-frame clones only, minus some. Among some 150,000 clones listed, about 79% were seen once. Comment on this clone: Its antigen is not known.

Sequencing input: PBMCs. This rearrangement joins TRBV23-1 to TRBJ2-4, with TRBD1 as a possible D gene (6 bases). TRBV23-1 is filed as an ORF, its function uncertain. The TCR was taken from a male donor in good health and CMV-seronegative. DNA for the CDR3: TGCGCCAGCAGTCCTCGTCCAGGGGACATTCAGTACTTC. Its translation: CASSPRPGDIQYF.